This T cell receptor (beta chain) stems from a study of cytomegalovirus exposure and HLA in healthy donors. Notes on the study in general: Presence/absence analyses took donor sequencing depth as roughly uniform. It was reported in a later analysis that an Asian-associated ancestry cluster showed fewer N-insertions than the roughly 660-donor mean. In a later analysis, CMV-associated beta chains were mostly HLA-associated, it appeared.

Healthy bone marrow donors made up the cohort. CDR1 is SEHNR, CDR2 FQNEAQ, per germline (reference sequence). V shed 4 bases and J 12 bases; nucleotides not matched to a gene: 12. The CDR3 is 14 amino acids. About this clone itself: Its antigen is not known.

PCR used 60 Vbeta primers and 13 Jbeta primers. Using immunoSEQ multiplex PCR, the repertoire was profiled, and TCRdb retains in-frame clones only, with some absent. The sample has 120,000 to 150,000 clones; roughly 78% are singletons. The source material was PBMCs. This clonotype was obtained from a man between 18 and 35 years old in good health and CMV-seropositive. The chain recombines TRBV7-9 with TRBJ2-1; TRBD2 matches at 7 bases. The CDR3 nucleotides are TGTGCCAGCAGCTCTAGCGGCCTGGGTCCAAGGCAGTTCTTC. Translation: CASSSSGLGPRQFF.